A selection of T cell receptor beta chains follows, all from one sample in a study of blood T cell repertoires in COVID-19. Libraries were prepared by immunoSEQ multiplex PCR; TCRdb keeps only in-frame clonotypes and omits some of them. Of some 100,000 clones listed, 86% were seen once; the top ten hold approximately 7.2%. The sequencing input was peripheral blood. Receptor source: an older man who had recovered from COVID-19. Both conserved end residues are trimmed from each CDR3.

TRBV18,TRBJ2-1,ASSVLAGGSADEQF
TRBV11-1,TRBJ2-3,ASSPRLAGTDTQY
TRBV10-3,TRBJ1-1,AIKRAELTEAF
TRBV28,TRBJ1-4,ASAIGQGREKLF
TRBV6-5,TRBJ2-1,ASSWTSGGGSKQF
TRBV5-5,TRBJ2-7,ASSSQGASEQY
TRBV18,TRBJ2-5,ASSLAGAETQY
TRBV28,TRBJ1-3,ASAEGNSGNTIY
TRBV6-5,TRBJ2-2,ASSYWREGPGGELF
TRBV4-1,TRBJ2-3,ASSLSGQDTDTQY
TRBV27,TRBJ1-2,ASRATGGDGYT
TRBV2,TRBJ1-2,ASTRGQGTGYT
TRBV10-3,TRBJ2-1,AISEPILAGESNEQF
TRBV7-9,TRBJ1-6,ASSGDRASSYNSPLH
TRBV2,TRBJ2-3,ASGRSTDTQY
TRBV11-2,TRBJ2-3,ASSRTAGGADTQY
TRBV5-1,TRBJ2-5,ASSLWQQETQY